Listed here are 30 T cell receptor beta chains from one sample, sequenced in a study of T cell responses to AZD1222 COVID-19 vaccine. Measured with immunoSEQ multiplex PCR; TCRdb has only the in-frame clones, and not every one. The sample lists tens of thousands of clones, 75% to 95% occurring once. The source material was peripheral blood, sampled 28 days after the second AZD1222 dose. All receptors come from an adult who received the AZD1222 COVID-19 vaccine.

In this sample, this clone turned up once. The chain has TRBV10-3 and TRBJ1-2; possibly TRBD1 for D (6 bases). V gave up 8 bases and J gave up 2 bases, with 12 bases separating them. In germline, CDR1 is ENHRY, CDR2 SYGVKD. The CDR3 has 13 residues. The CDR3 DNA reads TGTGCCATCGGGGGGCGAAGGAACTATGGCTACACCTTC. This sequence encodes CAIGGRRNYGYTF.

This chain joins TRBV18 and TRBJ2-1; D gene ambiguous. This CDR3 has 16 amino acids. With 3 bases removed from V and 2 bases from J, the gap between germline ends came to 14 bases. Germline V gene lookup returns CDR1 KGHSH and CDR2 LQKENI. CDR3 nucleotides: TGTGCCAGCTCACCCCGTCCGGATCAAACCTACAATGAGCAGTTCTTC. Its protein product is CASSPRPDQTYNEQFF.

This clone was found a few times. The CDR3 DNA reads as TGTGCCAGCAGTAGGGCCGGGACGGCCGACAATGAGCAGTTCTTC. This sequence encodes CASSRAGTADNEQFF. This chain connects TRBV6-4 to TRBJ2-1, with D perhaps being TRBD1 or TRBD2 (5 bases each). V shed 5 bases and J shed 5 bases, with 16 bases lying between them. CDR1 is MRHNA, CDR2 SNTAGT, per germline. This CDR3 region has 15 residues.

The CDR3 region is CASSPQGTGELFF. CDR3 nucleotide sequence: TGCGCCAGCAGCCCACAGGGTACCGGGGAGCTGTTTTTT. This chain links TRBV5-1 with TRBJ2-2, with a possible D match to TRBD1 (6 bases). The CDR3 extends over 13 amino acids. Germline CDR1 is SGHRS and CDR2 is YFSETQ. Trimming left V 4 bases short and J 5 bases short, with 9 bases between.

The chain is built from TRBV19 and TRBJ2-7; D is possibly TRBD1 (5 bases). Germline CDR1 and CDR2: LNHDA and SQIVND (reference sequence). Trimming pared 5 bases from V and 6 bases from J, leaving 14 bases between. The CDR3 loop spans 13 amino acids. For the CDR3, the DNA is TGTGCCAGTAGTCGCCAGGGTGTCGGCGAGCAGTACTTC. Translation gives CASSRQGVGEQYF.

The chain links TRBV11-1 to TRBJ1-4; TRBD1 agrees at 8 bases. V lost 5 bases, J lost 7 bases, and 9 bases stayed unmatched. From germline, CDR1 is SGHAT and CDR2 FQDESV (reference sequence). The CDR3 sequence is 15 residues long. The CDR3 DNA follows: TGTGCCAGCAGCCGACAGGGGCTGAATGGTGAAAAACTGTTTTTT. It codes for CASSRQGLNGEKLFF.

The CDR3 nucleotides read TGTGCCAGCAGACCGAGGGGGGTCGGCGAAAAACTGTTTTTT. This encodes CASRPRGVGEKLFF. This sequence joins TRBV28 and TRBJ1-4, with D tentatively TRBD1 (6 bases). Germline CDR1 MDHEN, CDR2 SYDVKM. V lost 6 bases and J 8 bases, leaving 16 bases between the germline ends. The CDR3 is 14 amino acids.

The genes are TRBV9 and TRBJ2-1; either TRBD1 or TRBD2 may supply D (5 bases each). The V gene lost 0 bases and the J gene lost 8 bases, with 18 bases spanning the gap. Germline V gives CDR1 SGDLS, CDR2 YYNGEE. This CDR3 comprises 16 residues. CDR3 in amino acids: CASSVGPTVRGDEQFF. For the CDR3, the DNA is TGTGCCAGCAGCGTAGGTCCAACCGTAAGGGGAGATGAGCAGTTCTTC.

The CDR3 region is CASSLWSSGSGYEQYF. In DNA, the CDR3 is TGTGCCAGCAGTTTATGGTCCAGCGGGAGTGGGTACGAGCAGTACTTC. V is TRBV28 and J is TRBJ2-7, with 8 positions matching TRBD2. There are 16 residues in the CDR3. Trimming cost V 0 bases and J 4 bases; bases outside gene matches: 8. Germline V lookup: CDR1 MDHEN, CDR2 SYDVKM.

This sequence joins TRBV28 and TRBJ2-7, with 8 positions matching TRBD1. V dropped 9 bases and J dropped 3; count of bases not matched to a gene: 1. The CDR3 has 11 residues. CDR1 is MDHEN, CDR2 SYDVKM, per germline. For the CDR3, the DNA is TGTGCCAGTGGGACAGGCTACGAGCAGTACTTC. It encodes CASGTGYEQYF.

A word on this clone: At one end, the junction sequence differs from germline, possibly due to a read error. The chain couples TRBV3-1 (or the pseudogene TRBV3-2) to TRBJ2-1, with 9 positions matching TRBD2. This CDR3 has 15 residues. Germline CDR1 LGHDT, CDR2 YNNKEL (reference sequence). This CDR3 reads CASSVAGGAYNEQFF. In nucleotides, the CDR3 is TGTGCCAGCAGTGTCGCGGGAGGGGCCTACAATGAACAGTTCTTC.

The rearrangement links TRBV9 to TRBJ1-4; 7 positions match TRBD1. From germline, CDR1 is SGDLS and CDR2 YYNGEE. The V segment lost 4 bases and the J segment 3 bases; nucleotides outside the gene matches: 3. The CDR3 has 14 amino acids. CDR3 nucleotides: TGTGCCAGCAGCACGGGACAGCCTAATGAAAAACTGTTTTTT. This gives the protein CASSTGQPNEKLFF.

The rearrangement links TRBV7-3 to TRBJ2-3, with D uncertain. The V gene's germline CDR1 is SGHTA and CDR2 FQGTGA. The V gene lost 6 bases and the J gene lost 2 bases, with 12 bases spanning the gap. The length of the CDR3 is 14 residues. In DNA, the CDR3 is TGTGCCAGCAGTTTGGGGTACTCCACAGATACGCAGTATTTT. Translating it yields CASSLGYSTDTQYF.

This clone was seen a single time. For the CDR3, the DNA is TGCGCCAGCAGCGAAAATCCTAGCGGGAGCACAGATACGCAGTATTTT. Encoded protein: CASSENPSGSTDTQYF. V and J are TRBV5-1 and TRBJ2-3, with 8 nucleotides matching TRBD2. The CDR3 runs 16 residues. V trimming: 4 bases; J trimming: 0 bases; junction bases outside the gene matches: 7. CDR1 is SGHRS and CDR2 is YFSETQ in the germline V gene.

This chain uses TRBV5-1 with TRBJ2-2, with 7 positions matching TRBD2. Germline-derived CDR1 and CDR2 are SGHRS and YFSETQ. Germline trimming cut 0 bases from V and 6 bases from J; bases unmatched to any gene: 5. The CDR3 contains 15 residues. The CDR3 spells CASSLAAGRAGELFF. In DNA, the CDR3 is TGCGCCAGCAGCTTGGCGGCAGGGAGGGCCGGGGAGCTGTTTTTT.

This clone appeared a single time. The J gene is TRBJ2-1, the V gene TRBV7-2; the match to TRBD2 covers 11 bases. This CDR3 is built from 16 residues. Germline CDR1 reads SGHTA; CDR2 reads FQGNSA. With 3 bases clipped from V and 7 bases from J, the junction kept 8 bases outside the gene matches. CDR3 residues: CASSFGSGRGGNEQFF. CDR3 DNA: TGTGCCAGCAGCTTCGGTAGCGGGAGGGGAGGGAATGAGCAGTTCTTC.

This clone came up a few times. The chain joins TRBV19 to TRBJ1-2, with a possible D match to TRBD1 (6 bases). V was trimmed by 7 bases and J by 8 bases, leaving 14 bases between them. Germline lookup yields CDR1 LNHDA and CDR2 SQIVND (reference sequence). The CDR3 spans 12 residues. CDR3 region: CASTKGVRGYTF. In DNA, the CDR3 is TGTGCCAGTACAAAGGGGGTCCGGGGCTACACCTTC.

This clone came up a few times. V is TRBV6-1 and J is TRBJ1-1; TRBD1 might be the D (5 bases). V lost 2 bases, J lost 4 bases, and 8 bases lay in between. Germline V gives CDR1 MNHNS, CDR2 SASEGT. The CDR3 has 13 residues. CDR3 residues: CASSERGGTEAFF. The CDR3 nucleotides are TGTGCCAGCAGTGAACGGGGGGGCACTGAAGCTTTCTTT.

The rearrangement uses TRBV11-3 and TRBJ2-3, with 8 bases that match TRBD2. The V gene's germline CDR1 is SGHNT and CDR2 YENEEA. There are 16 residues in the CDR3. V lost 1 base and J lost 4; bases outside the gene matches: 7. The CDR3 protein is CASSLAGGPRSDTQYF. As DNA, the CDR3 is TGTGCCAGCAGCTTAGCGGGAGGGCCAAGGTCAGATACGCAGTATTTT.

The CDR3 is CASSSDAGTGGYEQYF. Written as DNA, the CDR3 is TGCGCCAGCAGCTCGGACGCCGGGACAGGTGGATACGAGCAGTACTTC. The chain is built from TRBV5-1 and TRBJ2-7; 8 nucleotides match TRBD1. V dropped 3 bases and J dropped 4; count of bases not matched to a gene: 12. This CDR3 has 16 residues. Looked up from germline, CDR1 is SGHRS and CDR2 is YFSETQ.

The chain recombines TRBV6-4 with TRBJ2-7, with TRBD2 identical over 13 bases. Germline V gene lookup returns CDR1 MRHNA and CDR2 SNTAGT. This CDR3 contains 17 residues. The trim removed 0 bases at V and 2 bases at J, leaving 4 bases unmatched. The CDR3 nucleotides are TGTGCCAGCAGTGACTCGGAGACTAGCGGGGGGACCTACGAGCAGTACTTC. The encoded protein is CASSDSETSGGTYEQYF.

The chain is built from TRBV4-3 and TRBJ1-1; D may be TRBD1 (5 bases). From germline, CDR1 is LGHNA and CDR2 YSLEER. The CDR3 is 14 residues long. The ends were cut back, 0 bases at V and 4 bases at J, with 9 bases in the middle. The CDR3 loop is CASSQEGGGTEAFF. For the CDR3, the DNA is TGCGCCAGCAGCCAAGAGGGGGGGGGCACTGAAGCTTTCTTT.

This clone has only one observation. The V call is TRBV7-2, the J call TRBJ2-7; 7 bases line up with TRBD1. The trim removed 0 bases at V and 2 bases at J, leaving 4 bases unmatched. The CDR3 runs to 15 residues. Per germline, CDR1 SGHTA and CDR2 FQGNSA. CDR3: CASSLATGAPYEQYF. The CDR3 DNA reads as TGTGCCAGCAGCTTAGCCACAGGGGCCCCCTACGAGCAGTACTTC.

The chain joins TRBV30 to TRBJ2-2; maybe TRBD1 (6 bases). The ends were cut back, 2 bases at V and 0 bases at J, with 10 bases in the middle. The CDR3 runs to 15 residues. The germline gives CDR1 GTSNPN, CDR2 SVGIG (reference sequence). In DNA form, the CDR3 reads TGTGCCTGGAGTTTCGGACAGTCGAACACCGGGGAGCTGTTTTTT. Protein sequence: CAWSFGQSNTGELFF.

This clone turned up a few times. This chain uses TRBV28 with TRBJ1-5; D is undetermined. The germline CDR1 and CDR2 sequences are MDHEN and SYDVKM. CDR3 size: 16 residues. Deletions cut 2 bases from V and 7 bases from J, with 18 bases between. The DNA of the CDR3 is TGTGCCAGCAGTTTAGGTTGGAACGTCCCTCGGCAGCCCCAGCATTTT. Its protein is CASSLGWNVPRQPQHF.

This chain uses TRBV7-6 with TRBJ2-4; the match to TRBD2 covers 12 bases. After removal of 3 bases from V and 0 bases from J, the junction contained 9 bases not matched to a gene. The length of the CDR3 is 19 residues. Germline lookup yields CDR1 SGHVS and CDR2 FNYEAQ. The CDR3 DNA reads TGTGCCAGCAGCTTCAACGAGACTAGCGGGAGTGAAGCCAAAAACATTCAGTACTTC. It translates to CASSFNETSGSEAKNIQYF.

This chain links TRBV27 with TRBJ2-3; 8 bases align to TRBD2. Trimming removed 3 bases from V and 6 bases from J; junction bases left unmatched: 5. Germline CDR1 MNHEY, CDR2 SMNVEV (reference sequence). The CDR3 runs to 14 residues. The CDR3 loop reads CASSFPGTSDTQYF. The CDR3 DNA reads as TGTGCCAGCAGTTTCCCCGGGACTAGTGATACGCAGTATTTT.

J is TRBJ1-5 and V is TRBV30; 9 bases map to TRBD1. Germline V gene sequence: CDR1 GTSNPN, CDR2 SVGIG (reference sequence). There are 15 residues in the CDR3. J was trimmed by 3 bases and V by 2 bases; bases with no gene match: 5. The CDR3 sequence: CAWSPRQGDNQPQHF. Here the CDR3 DNA reads TGTGCCTGGAGTCCCCGACAGGGGGACAATCAGCCCCAGCATTTT.

The chain joins TRBV27 to TRBJ2-1; tentative D call: TRBD2 (6 bases). CDR1 MNHEY and CDR2 SMNVEV come from the germline V gene (reference sequence). V lost 5 bases, J lost 0 bases, and 11 bases lay in between. The CDR3 sequence is 15 residues long. The CDR3 sequence: CASSLTSSSYNEQFF. Written as DNA, the CDR3 is TGTGCCAGCAGTCTAACTAGCTCCTCCTACAATGAGCAGTTCTTC.

The V and J genes are TRBV4-2 and TRBJ2-7; no definite D call. Deletions cut 4 bases from V and 3 bases from J, with 13 bases between. The CDR3 is 14 residues long. Germline assignment: CDR1 LGHNA and CDR2 YNFKEQ. The CDR3 protein is CASSPTPMGYEQYF. In DNA form, the CDR3 reads TGTGCCAGCAGCCCTACCCCCATGGGCTACGAGCAGTACTTC.